This passage covers 31 T cell receptor beta chains from one sample sequenced in a study of T-cell reconstitution after alpha-beta-depleted transplantation in children. Construction of the TCRbeta library involved unique molecular identifiers. TCRdb itself ran the PCR reads through MiXCR, one entry per CDR3 protein. The sample shows 490,000 or so distinct CDR3 sequences, around an eighth of them seen only once. Sequencing used PBMCs from the stem cell graft donor, obtained from the stem cell graft. All receptors come from a human donor who donated a stem cell graft to a child with combined immunodeficiency.

This clonotype was counted ten times or more. This chain connects TRBV10-3 to TRBJ2-2; TRBD2 matches at 7 bases. Germline lookup yields CDR1 ENHRY and CDR2 SYGVKD. V shed 10 bases, J shed 0 bases, and the junction held 2 bases outside the gene matches. CDR3 length: 13 residues. The CDR3 DNA sequence: TGTGCCACCACTAGCGCGAACACCGGGGAGCTGTTTTTT. Translation: CATTSANTGELFF.

There are a few counts of this clonotype. CDR3: CASSPDSGGADTQYF. The CDR3, as DNA: TGTGCCAGCAGCCCGGACAGCGGTGGAGCAGATACGCAGTATTTT. The rearrangement uses TRBV28 and TRBJ2-3, with D possibly being TRBD1 (6 bases). V was clipped by 6 bases and J by 4 bases, with 17 bases between them. The V gene's germline CDR1 is MDHEN and CDR2 SYDVKM. There are 15 residues in the CDR3.

This clonotype was observed many times. The chain uses TRBV7-2 and TRBJ1-2, with 7 bases lining up with TRBD1. The CDR3 has 16 amino acids. From germline, CDR1 is SGHTA and CDR2 FQGNSA. V lost 3 bases, J lost 6 bases, and 13 bases stayed unmatched. This CDR3 is CASSFDMGQSGDGYTF. The CDR3 DNA sequence: TGTGCCAGCAGCTTTGACATGGGACAGAGTGGCGATGGCTACACCTTC. Full variable domain (missing parts from reference TRBV7-2 and TRBJ1-2): GAGVSQSPSNKVTEKGKDVELRCDPISGHTALYWYRQSLGQGLEFLIYFQGNSAPDKSGLPSDRFSAERTGGSVSTLTIQRTQQEDSAVYLCASSFDMGQSGDGYTFGSGTRLTVV.

Only one count was recorded for this clonotype. The V and J genes are TRBV6-4 and TRBJ2-3; D gene unclear. Germline V lookup: CDR1 MRHNA, CDR2 SNTAGT. The germline V and J ends were trimmed by 2 bases and 2 bases, with 5 bases remaining between them. The CDR3 spans 13 residues. For the CDR3, the DNA is TGTGCCAGCAGTGACAGGGCCACAGATACGCAGTATTTT. Its protein product is CASSDRATDTQYF.

There are a few counts of this clonotype. J is TRBJ2-5 and V is TRBV4-2; 9 bases are a match to TRBD2. J lost 5 bases, V lost 4 bases, and 14 bases had no gene match. The V gene's germline CDR1 is LGHNA and CDR2 YNFKEQ. This CDR3 comprises 17 residues. The CDR3 DNA reads as TGTGCCAGCAGCCTCTCCAACTGGGCTAGCGGGGCGGAGACCCAGTACTTC. Protein product: CASSLSNWASGAETQYF.

This clonotype has more than one count but fewer than ten. The V and J genes are TRBV6-1 and TRBJ2-5; TRBD2 matches at 10 bases. Germline CDR1 and CDR2: MNHNS and SASEGT. The trim removed 0 bases at V and 5 bases at J, leaving 6 bases unmatched. There are 16 residues in the CDR3. The CDR3 sequence: CASSEASGRSGETQYF. Here the CDR3 DNA reads TGTGCCAGCAGTGAAGCTAGCGGGAGGAGCGGGGAGACCCAGTACTTC.

This clonotype was observed a single time. A much larger clone sits a single nucleotide away, making a read error possible. V is TRBV6-9 and J is TRBJ1-1; 7 nucleotides line up with TRBD1. There are 15 residues in the CDR3. Germline lookup yields CDR1 MNHGY and CDR2 SVAAGI. This CDR3 reads CAISYPQGLNTEAFF. The CDR3, as DNA: TGTGCCATCAGTTATCCACAGGGGTTGAACACTGAAGCTTTCTTT.

This clonotype came up a few times. The chain is built from TRBV28 and TRBJ1-1; D is undetermined. V lost 2 bases and J lost 6, with 13 bases in between. The CDR3 spans 14 residues. Per the germline V gene, CDR1 is MDHEN and CDR2 is SYDVKM. Here the CDR3 reads CASSLGPHPPEAFF. The CDR3 nucleotides are TGTGCCAGCAGTTTAGGCCCCCATCCTCCTGAAGCTTTCTTT.

In this sample, this clonotype turned up a few times. The J gene is TRBJ2-7, the V gene TRBV4-1; 8 nucleotides align to TRBD1. Germline V CDR1 and CDR2: MGHRA, YSYEKL. V was pared by 4 bases and J by 3 bases, with 11 bases of the junction left unmatched. The CDR3 is 16 amino acids. The CDR3 region is CASSPLSGQAIYEQYF. Here the CDR3 DNA reads TGCGCCAGCAGCCCTCTCTCGGGACAGGCCATCTACGAGCAGTACTTC.

V is TRBV11-3 and J is TRBJ2-1; 8 positions agree with TRBD1. The CDR3 totals 14 residues. Germline V gene sequence: CDR1 SGHNT, CDR2 YENEEA. V lost 4 bases and J lost 5; bases outside the gene matches: 4. The DNA of the CDR3 is TGTGCCAGCAGCTCGGGACAGGTTAACAATGAGCAGTTCTTC. Translated: CASSSGQVNNEQFF.

The rearrangement links TRBV6-2 or TRBV6-3 to TRBJ2-3, with D possibly TRBD1 on 6 matching bases. CDR1 is MNHEY, CDR2 SVGEGT, per germline. The V end was cut by 5 bases, the J end by 7 bases, with 16 bases between. The CDR3 runs to 14 residues. The CDR3 coding sequence is TGTGCCAGCAGTAACGGACAGAATCTCAATACGCAGTATTTT. The encoded protein is CASSNGQNLNTQYF.

The chain is built from TRBV12-3 or TRBV12-4 and TRBJ2-1, with TRBD1 matching over 10 bases. V lost 2 bases, J lost 8 bases, and 18 bases stayed unmatched. CDR3 length: 19 amino acids. In DNA, the CDR3 is TGTGCCAGCAGTTTAAGTGCCGGCGGGACAGGGGCGTTGTTGTATGAGCAGTTCTTC. Translated: CASSLSAGGTGALLYEQFF.

The V and J genes are TRBV3-1 and TRBJ2-5, with 7 bases fitting TRBD2. The J segment lost 3 bases and the V segment lost 0 bases, leaving 7 bases of the junction unmatched. The CDR3 length is 16 residues. Germline CDR1 is LGHDT and CDR2 is YNNKEL (reference sequence). CDR3 region: CASSQDSRRGKETQYF. The CDR3 DNA sequence: TGTGCCAGCAGCCAAGATTCTCGGCGGGGGAAAGAGACCCAGTACTTC.

The chain employs TRBV4-3 and TRBJ2-3; 8 nucleotides align to TRBD2. Per germline, CDR1 LGHNA and CDR2 YSLEER. The CDR3 contains 16 residues. V shed 2 bases, J shed 2 bases, and the junction held 6 bases outside the gene matches. The CDR3 nucleotides are TGCGCCAGCAGCCAACGGGGGGGCCATGACACAGATACGCAGTATTTT. Encoded protein: CASSQRGGHDTDTQYF.

This clonotype came up many times. The rearrangement uses TRBV6-5 and TRBJ2-2; TRBD1 agrees at 10 bases. From germline, CDR1 is MNHEY and CDR2 SVGAGI. This CDR3 is 15 amino acids long. The junction had 7 bases not matched to a gene; V was cut back by 7 bases and J by 5 bases. The CDR3 protein is CASTTGTGETGELFF. DNA for the CDR3: TGTGCCAGCACAACGGGGACAGGGGAAACCGGGGAGCTGTTTTTT.

This clonotype occurred many times. The genes are TRBV12-3 or TRBV12-4 and TRBJ1-4; D might be TRBD1 (6 bases). The germline V and J ends were trimmed by 3 bases and 4 bases, with 12 bases remaining between them. This CDR3 has 15 residues. The chain's CDR3 is CASSFQGGGNEKLFF. In DNA, the CDR3 is TGTGCCAGCAGTTTCCAGGGAGGGGGTAATGAAAAACTGTTTTTT.

The chain combines TRBV7-2 with TRBJ1-2; D is uncertain. Trimming pared 2 bases from V and 2 bases from J, leaving 15 bases between. This CDR3 contains 16 residues. Germline values: CDR1 SGHTA, CDR2 FQGNSA. Here the CDR3 reads CASSLSPPDPNYGYTF. In DNA form, the CDR3 reads TGTGCCAGCAGCTTATCTCCGCCGGACCCCAACTATGGCTACACCTTC.

There are many counts of this clonotype. V gene TRBV29-1 combines with J gene TRBJ2-1, with no clear D. The length of the CDR3 is 15 residues. Between the trimmed V and J ends, which lost 1 base and 7 bases, there was a span of 17 bases. Germline V lookup: CDR1 SQVTM, CDR2 ANQGSEA. CDR3 sequence reads: CSVEGVFVVWNEQFF. Here the CDR3 DNA reads TGCAGCGTTGAAGGTGTTTTTGTTGTGTGGAATGAGCAGTTCTTC.

This clonotype has more than one count but fewer than ten. The chain employs TRBV12-3 or TRBV12-4 and TRBJ2-2, with D perhaps matching TRBD2 (6 bases). V lost 5 bases and J lost 3, with 13 bases in between. The CDR3 runs to 15 residues. CDR3 loop: CASSTRDFHTGELFF. The CDR3 nucleotides are TGTGCCAGCAGTACCCGGGACTTCCACACCGGGGAGCTGTTTTTT.

This clonotype was found a few times. The J gene is TRBJ2-5, the V gene TRBV10-3, with 8 nucleotides matching TRBD1. CDR3 length: 14 residues. J lost 4 bases, V lost 5 bases, and 6 bases had no gene match. CDR1 and CDR2 from the germline V gene are ENHRY and SYGVKD. The CDR3 DNA reads as TGTGCCATCAGTCCCGGACAGGGCGGAGAGACCCAGTACTTC. The encoded protein is CAISPGQGGETQYF.

This clonotype was seen more than once but under ten times. The chain couples TRBV2 to TRBJ1-4, with TRBD1 as a possible D gene (5 bases). The germline gives CDR1 SNHLY, CDR2 FYNNEI. V was pared by 1 base and J by 3 bases, with 24 bases between. The CDR3 has 20 amino acids. The CDR3 spells CASSEGGRNGKGDSNEKLFF. DNA of the CDR3: TGTGCCAGCAGTGAAGGGGGAAGGAACGGGAAAGGGGATTCTAATGAAAAACTGTTTTTT. The variable domain in full, with the rest retrieved from reference TRBV2 and TRBJ1-4, is EPEVTQTPSHQVTQMGQEVILRCVPISNHLYFYWYRQILGQKVEFLVSFYNNEISEKSEIFDDQFSVERPDGSNFTLKIRSTKLEDSAMYFCASSEGGRNGKGDSNEKLFFGSGTQLSVL.

This clonotype showed up many times. This chain joins TRBV29-1 and TRBJ2-1; no definite D call. This CDR3 has 11 amino acids. CDR1 and CDR2 (germline): SQVTM, ANQGSEA. The V gene lost 3 bases and the J gene lost 7 bases, with 7 bases spanning the gap. CDR3 loop: CSVEASNEQFF. Here the CDR3 DNA reads TGCAGCGTTGAGGCCTCTAATGAGCAGTTCTTC.

This clonotype turned up a few times. V is TRBV7-9 and J is TRBJ2-5, with D uncertain. V lost 4 bases, J lost 6 bases, and 6 bases lay in between. The CDR3 is made up of 11 amino acids. The germline V gene has CDR1 SEHNR and CDR2 FQNEAQ (reference sequence). The CDR3 DNA follows: TGTGCCAGCAGCTCCCCACAGACCCAGTACTTC. Its translation: CASSSPQTQYF.

This clonotype was observed at least ten times. The gene calls are TRBV29-1 and TRBJ2-1; D is unresolved. This CDR3 has 14 amino acids. The germline CDR1 and CDR2 sequences are SQVTM and ANQGSEA. Trimming removed 3 bases at V and 3 bases at J, with 12 bases between. The CDR3 DNA is TGCAGCGTTGAGTCGTTGGCCTACTACAATGAGCAGTTCTTC. This encodes CSVESLAYYNEQFF.

This clonotype was observed a few times. The V call is TRBV24-1, the J call TRBJ1-2; perhaps TRBD1 as D (5 bases). Between the trimmed V and J ends, which lost 7 bases and 6 bases, there was a span of 11 bases. The germline V gene encodes CDR1 KGHDR and CDR2 SFDVKD. The CDR3 has 12 amino acids. CDR3 region: CATSGGGDGYTF. The CDR3 nucleotides read TGTGCCACCAGCGGGGGAGGGGATGGCTACACCTTC.

The chain recombines TRBV30 with TRBJ2-1, with 10 bases that match TRBD2. Germline values: CDR1 GTSNPN, CDR2 SVGIG (reference sequence). This CDR3 is 15 amino acids long. The V segment lost 0 bases and the J segment 3 bases; nucleotides outside the gene matches: 2. The CDR3 sequence is CAWSVKRGGYNEQFF. The DNA for the CDR3 is TGTGCCTGGAGTGTTAAGCGGGGGGGCTACAATGAGCAGTTCTTC.

In its sample, this clonotype was seen many times. The rearrangement joins TRBV7-2 to TRBJ2-3; D might be TRBD2 (5 bases). The CDR3 runs to 13 residues. Trimming removed 9 bases from V and 5 bases from J, with 15 bases in between. Germline loops: CDR1 SGHTA, CDR2 FQGNSA. The CDR3 DNA follows: TGTGCCAGTGAGGGAGTTAATAGAGATACGCAGTATTTT. Its translation: CASEGVNRDTQYF.

This clonotype appeared many times. The chain is built from TRBV7-8 and TRBJ1-6; a weak D match, TRBD1 (5 bases). Germline CDR1 reads SGHVS; CDR2 reads FQNEAQ. The CDR3 length is 15 residues. Trimming shortened V by 5 bases and J by 10 bases, and 18 bases separated the two germline ends. The CDR3 sequence: CASSPFGRGGSPLHF. The CDR3 DNA reads TGTGCCAGCAGCCCCTTCGGGCGGGGGGGATCACCCCTCCACTTT.

About this clonotype itself: This may be a read error: a much more frequent sequence differs by one nucleotide. The chain joins TRBV6-1 to TRBJ2-1; the D gene is possibly TRBD1 (5 bases). The ends were cut back, 5 bases at V and 3 bases at J, with 17 bases in the middle. Germline assignment: CDR1 MNHNS and CDR2 SASEGT. The CDR3 runs 16 residues. This chain's CDR3 is CASSPCRVGGYNEQFF. CDR3 sequence (DNA): TGTGCCAGCAGTCCGTGCAGGGTCGGTGGCTACAATGAGCAGTTCTTC.

This clonotype was seen ten or more times. The V and J genes are TRBV4-2 and TRBJ2-7, with D unclear. Germline values: CDR1 LGHNA, CDR2 YNFKEQ. This CDR3 is built from 15 residues. V was clipped by 3 bases and J by 0 bases, with 12 bases between them. The CDR3 nucleotides are TGTGCCAGCAGCCAGATACAAGGAGACTCCTACGAGCAGTACTTC. Its protein is CASSQIQGDSYEQYF.

The CDR3 reads CSARDEGRVNKKLFF. The CDR3 DNA follows: TGCAGTGCTAGAGATGAGGGCAGGGTAAATAAAAAACTGTTTTTT. V gene TRBV20-1 combines with J gene TRBJ1-4; weak D call: TRBD1 (5 bases). Per germline, CDR1 DFQATT and CDR2 SNEGSKA (reference sequence). Trimming removed 0 bases at V and 9 bases at J, with 17 bases between. The CDR3 sequence is 15 residues long.